This T cell receptor beta chain was retrieved from a study of blood T cell repertoires in COVID-19. Looking at the study overall: Sample material is recorded as cDNA or gDNA derived from T cells, B-cell-depleted T cells, or PBMCs.

Some clones are missing from TCRdb's copy, which holds only in-frame ones; the method was immunoSEQ multiplex PCR. The table records more than 150,000 clones, 65% to 85% of them present only once. Specimen: peripheral blood. The origin of this receptor is a woman younger than 45 with acute or convalescent COVID-19.

CDR3 in DNA: TGCGCCAGCAGCTTGCCTCGGGATACGCAGTATTTT. Encoded protein: CASSLPRDTQYF. The chain employs TRBV5-1 and TRBJ2-3; D call uncertain. The CDR3 runs 12 residues. Germline V gives CDR1 SGHRS, CDR2 YFSETQ. V was shortened by 1 base and J by 6 bases, with 6 bases between the two germline ends.